The 11 T cell receptor beta chains presented below share a single source sample, sequenced in a study of T-cell reconstitution after alpha-beta-depleted transplantation in children. TCRbeta library preparation incorporated unique molecular identifiers. TCRdb reprocessed the PCR reads via MiXCR and lists one record per CDR3 protein. The sample shows about 200,000 distinct CDR3 sequences, approximately 7% of them seen only once. Specimen: PBMCs, collected before TCRalphabeta/CD19-depleted stem cell transplant. The receptors were sampled from a boy younger than 10 with acute lymphoblastic leukemia, due to receive a stem cell transplant.

This clonotype was observed at least ten times. The J gene is TRBJ2-5, the V gene TRBV10-3, with TRBD2 identical over 9 bases. With 10 bases clipped from V and 3 bases from J, the junction kept 9 bases outside the gene matches. From germline, CDR1 is ENHRY and CDR2 SYGVKD. The CDR3 is 14 residues long. CDR3 region: CASSPSGKKETQYF. CDR3 bases: TGTGCCAGCTCCCCTAGCGGGAAAAAAGAGACCCAGTACTTC.

In its sample, this clonotype was seen a few times. The V call is TRBV11-2, the J call TRBJ2-2; D is unresolved. Per germline, CDR1 SGHAT and CDR2 FQNNGV. CDR3 length: 14 residues. Between the trimmed V and J ends, which lost 3 bases and 2 bases, there was a span of 7 bases. The CDR3 DNA is TGTGCCAGCAGCTTCTCGACAAACACCGGGGAGCTGTTTTTT. The encoded protein is CASSFSTNTGELFF. The full variable domain, with the rest looked up from reference TRBV11-2 and TRBJ2-2, is EAGVAQSPRYKIIEKRQSVAFWCNPISGHATLYWYQQILGQGPKLLIQFQNNGVVDDSQLPKDRFSAERLKGVDSTLKIQPAKLEDSAVYLCASSFSTNTGELFFGEGSRLTVL.

CDR3 DNA: TGTGCCAGCTCACAGGCCGACCAAGAGACCCAGTACTTC. This sequence encodes CASSQADQETQYF. V and J are TRBV18 and TRBJ2-5; D gene unclear. This CDR3 spans 13 amino acids. V was clipped by 4 bases and J by 0 bases, with 6 bases between them. CDR1 and CDR2 (germline): KGHSH, LQKENI.

A few counts support this clonotype. The chain joins TRBV7-9 to TRBJ1-2, with D tentatively TRBD1 (5 bases). The CDR3 totals 13 residues. V lost 4 bases and J lost 8, with 14 bases in between. The germline CDR1 and CDR2 sequences are SEHNR and FQNEAQ (reference sequence). CDR3 nucleotides: TGTGCCAGCAGCTCAGACCCAGGGCGCGGCTACACCTTC. This gives the protein CASSSDPGRGYTF.

This clonotype has ten or more counts. The rearrangement joins TRBV5-1 to TRBJ2-3; 12 positions agree with TRBD2. V shed 5 bases and J 6 bases; nucleotides not matched to a gene: 13. The germline V gene encodes CDR1 SGHRS and CDR2 YFSETQ. The CDR3 loop spans 17 amino acids. The DNA of the CDR3 is TGCGCCAGCAGGCACGTCCTAGCGGGAGGGCCAACCGATACGCAGTATTTT. It specifies CASRHVLAGGPTDTQYF.

This clonotype appeared a few times. Here the CDR3 DNA reads TGTGCCAGCAGCCCCGGACCGTATAATTCACCCCTCCACTTT. Translation gives CASSPGPYNSPLHF. The chain has TRBV7-2 and TRBJ1-6, with D unclear. In germline, CDR1 is SGHTA, CDR2 FQGNSA. CDR3 length: 14 amino acids. The V and J ends lost 5 bases and 4 bases respectively, with 9 bases between them. The full variable domain, completed using reference TRBV7-2 and TRBJ1-6, is GAGVSQSPSNKVTEKGKDVELRCDPISGHTALYWYRQSLGQGLEFLIYFQGNSAPDKSGLPSDRFSAERTGGSVSTLTIQRTQQEDSAVYLCASSPGPYNSPLHFGNGTRLTVT.

The table lists this clonotype with many counts. This chain links TRBV7-8 with TRBJ2-5, with TRBD2 identical over 11 bases. The germline V gene has CDR1 SGHVS and CDR2 FQNEAQ. Unmatched junction bases numbered 8, after V lost 0 bases and J lost 5 bases. This CDR3 is 17 amino acids long. The CDR3 reads CASSLALSGGDRETQYF. The CDR3 coding sequence is TGTGCCAGCAGCTTAGCGCTTAGCGGGGGGGATCGGGAGACCCAGTACTTC.

This clonotype has a count of ten or more. The chain recombines TRBV5-4 with TRBJ1-6, with a weak D call TRBD1 (5 bases). CDR1 is SGHNT, CDR2 YYREEE, per germline (reference sequence). The CDR3 contains 12 residues. The ends were cut back, 7 bases at V and 7 bases at J, with 9 bases in the middle. The CDR3 bases are TGTGCCAGCCGGCAGGGCAATTCACCCCTCCACTTT. The encoded protein is CASRQGNSPLHF.

This clonotype was seen ten or more times. V usage is TRBV9 and J usage is TRBJ2-7, with TRBD2 matching 10 bases. This CDR3 contains 16 residues. Germline loops: CDR1 SGDLS, CDR2 YYNGEE. V gave up 4 bases and J gave up 6 bases; unmatched junction bases: 13. The CDR3: CASSPPSGSRSGEQYF. The DNA of the CDR3 is TGTGCCAGCAGCCCCCCTAGCGGGAGTAGGTCTGGCGAGCAGTACTTC.

In this sample, this clonotype turned up many times. V gene TRBV2 combines with J gene TRBJ2-7; a possible D gene is TRBD1 (6 bases). The CDR3 covers 12 residues. CDR1 and CDR2 from the germline V gene are SNHLY and FYNNEI. V was trimmed by 7 bases and J by 5 bases, leaving 12 bases between them. The CDR3 nucleotides are TGTGCCAGCACAGGGGATTACCACGAGCAGTACTTC. It yields the protein CASTGDYHEQYF.

This clonotype was detected a few times. The rearrangement links TRBV15 to TRBJ2-7, with D possibly TRBD2 on 6 matching bases. In germline, CDR1 is LNHNV, CDR2 YYDKDF (reference sequence). The V end was cut by 0 bases, the J end by 6 bases, with 6 bases between. There are 12 residues in the CDR3. The CDR3 region is CATSRDGGEQYF. CDR3 DNA: TGTGCCACCAGCAGAGACGGGGGCGAGCAGTACTTC.